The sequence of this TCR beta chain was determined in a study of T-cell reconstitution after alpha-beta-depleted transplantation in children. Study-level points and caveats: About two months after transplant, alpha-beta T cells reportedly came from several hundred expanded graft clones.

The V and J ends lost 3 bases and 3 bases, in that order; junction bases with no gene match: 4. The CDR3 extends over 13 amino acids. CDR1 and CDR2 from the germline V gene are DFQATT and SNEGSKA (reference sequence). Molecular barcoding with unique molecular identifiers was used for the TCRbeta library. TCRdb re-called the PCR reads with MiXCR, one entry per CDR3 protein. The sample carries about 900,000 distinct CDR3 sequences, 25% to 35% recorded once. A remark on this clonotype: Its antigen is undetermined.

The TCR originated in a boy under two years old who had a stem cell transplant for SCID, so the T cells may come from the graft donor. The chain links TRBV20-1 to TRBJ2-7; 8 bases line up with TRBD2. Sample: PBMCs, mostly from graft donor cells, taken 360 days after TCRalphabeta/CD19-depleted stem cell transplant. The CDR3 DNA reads TGCAGTGCTAGGCGGGGGGCCAACTACGAGCAGTACTTC. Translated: CSARRGANYEQYF.